The TCR beta chain under discussion was sequenced for a study of identical twins. The CDR3 loop spans 19 amino acids. V lost 5 bases, J lost 0 bases, and 21 bases lay in between. Germline CDR1 and CDR2: SGHRS and YFSETQ. Relative to its sample, this clonotype is medium-sized (0.01 to 0.1%). As yet, its antigen is unknown. Regarding the study as a whole: Twin-shared out-of-frame alpha sequences were enriched for low generation probability.

MiXCR was run by TCRdb on the 5' RACE reads, yielding one entry per CDR3 protein. The sample contains 550,000 to 800,000 distinct CDR3 sequences, about 7% of which appear only once. These data also formed part of another study, on yellow fever vaccine responses in identical twins.

The clonotype was recovered from a woman younger than 35 in good health. The sequenced sample was PBMCs. The gene calls are TRBV5-1 and TRBJ2-6; possible D gene TRBD1, 5 bases. CDR3 amino acids: CASSYKGQGSDSGANVLTF. CDR3 in DNA: TGCGCCAGCAGTTATAAGGGTCAGGGCTCGGACTCTGGGGCCAACGTCCTGACTTTC.